The clone carrying this T cell receptor (beta chain) showed up just a few times. Its antigen remains unidentified. This entry is derived from a study of identical twins. Broader study findings: Twin-shared out-of-frame alpha sequences were enriched for low generation probability. In cord blood, abundant beta clonotypes had fewer insertions; memory showed no trend.

Germline V gives CDR1 SEHNR, CDR2 FQNEAQ (reference sequence). The CDR3 runs 11 residues. V lost 2 bases, J lost 7 bases, and 6 bases lay in between. TCRdb ran MiXCR on the 5' RACE reads and lists one entry per CDR3 protein. The sample shows about 470,000 distinct CDR3 sequences, 20% to 25% of them seen only once. This sample was shared with a second study, whose subject was T cells expressing NK-cell markers. That paper states: In sorted CD3+CD56+NKG2C+, CD3+CD56+NKG2C- and CD3+CD56-NKG2C+ T cells, TCR beta repertoires were obtained.

The J gene is TRBJ2-7, the V gene TRBV7-9; D ambiguous. Material for sequencing was CD4+ T cells sorted from blood. The receptor's source is a woman aged 18 to 35 in good health. This chain's CDR3 is CASSLIQEQYF. The CDR3, as DNA: TGTGCCAGCAGCTTAATCCAGGAGCAGTACTTC.